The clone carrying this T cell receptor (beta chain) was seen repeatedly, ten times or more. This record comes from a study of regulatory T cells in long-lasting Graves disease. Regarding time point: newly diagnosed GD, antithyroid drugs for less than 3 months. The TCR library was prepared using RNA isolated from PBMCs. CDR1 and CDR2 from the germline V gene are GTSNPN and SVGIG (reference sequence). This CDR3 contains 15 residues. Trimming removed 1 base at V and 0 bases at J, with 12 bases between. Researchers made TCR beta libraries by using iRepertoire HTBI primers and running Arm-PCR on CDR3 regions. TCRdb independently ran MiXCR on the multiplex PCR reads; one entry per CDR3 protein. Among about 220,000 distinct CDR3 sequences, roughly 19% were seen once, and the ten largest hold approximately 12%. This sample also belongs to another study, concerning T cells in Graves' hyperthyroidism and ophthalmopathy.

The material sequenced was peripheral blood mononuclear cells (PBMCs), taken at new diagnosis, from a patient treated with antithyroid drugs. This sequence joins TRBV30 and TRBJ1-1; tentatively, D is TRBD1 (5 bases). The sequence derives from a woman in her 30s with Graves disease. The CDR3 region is CAWSEGTGLNTEAFF. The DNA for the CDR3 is TGTGCCTGGAGTGAAGGAACGGGGCTGAACACTGAAGCTTTCTTT.